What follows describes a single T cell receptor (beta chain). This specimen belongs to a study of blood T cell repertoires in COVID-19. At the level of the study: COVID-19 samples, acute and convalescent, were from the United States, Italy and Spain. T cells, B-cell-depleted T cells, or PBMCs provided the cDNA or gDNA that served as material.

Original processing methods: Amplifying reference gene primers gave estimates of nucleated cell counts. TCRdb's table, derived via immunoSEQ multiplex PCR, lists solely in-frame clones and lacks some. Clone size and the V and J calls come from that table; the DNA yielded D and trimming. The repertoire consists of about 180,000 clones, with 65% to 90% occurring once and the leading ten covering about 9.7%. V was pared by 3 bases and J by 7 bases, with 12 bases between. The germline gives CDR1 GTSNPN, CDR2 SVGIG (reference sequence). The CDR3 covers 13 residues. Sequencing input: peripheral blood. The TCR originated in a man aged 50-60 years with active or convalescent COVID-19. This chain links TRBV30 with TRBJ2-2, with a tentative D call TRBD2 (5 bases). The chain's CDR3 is CAWRGFRDGELFF. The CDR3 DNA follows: TGTGCCTGGAGGGGTTTTCGGGACGGGGAGCTGTTTTTT. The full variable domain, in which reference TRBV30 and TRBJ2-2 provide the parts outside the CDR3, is SQTIHQWPATLVQPVGSPLSLECTVEGTSNPNLYWYRQAAGRGLQLLFYSVGIGQISSEVPQNLSASRPQDRQFILSSKKLLLSDSGFYLCAWRGFRDGELFFGEGSRLTVL.